Listed here is a single TCR beta chain. Its antigen is currently unknown. These data come from a study of long-term antiretroviral therapy in people with HIV. Findings of the study overall: Diversity rose after ART but stayed below transplant donor controls.

Treated in the United States were all of the participants with HIV. With survey level as its setting, the immunoSEQ assay was v3.0. Produced via immunoSEQ multiplex PCR; TCRdb's table is partial and in-frame only. The sample has 20,000 to 25,000 clones, approximately 80% seen once. The CDR3 has 15 residues. The germline V gene encodes CDR1 LGHNA and CDR2 YNFKEQ. Losses at the gene ends were 0 bases for V and 7 bases for J; bases not matched to a gene: 1. V is TRBV4-2 and J is TRBJ1-4; 11 bases are a match to TRBD1. The origin of this receptor is a woman in her 30s with HIV. Sequenced here: unsorted PBMCs, sampled 0.2 years after starting antiretroviral therapy. CDR3 nucleotide sequence: TGTGCCAGCAGCCAAGAGGGGACAGGGGGTGAAAAACTGTTTTTT. This codes for CASSQEGTGGEKLFF.